These T cell receptor beta chains were read from a single sample in a study of vaccination and CD4 T cells after COVID-19. No antigen has been assigned to these receptors. TCRdb redid the calling of the PCR reads with MiXCR, one entry per CDR3 protein. The data show 10,000 to 15,000 distinct CDR3 sequences, 55% to 60% seen once. Sequencing was done on a sample of CD4+ T cells from blood, cultured in vitro. These TCRs come from a human donor who had recovered from COVID-19. Both conserved end residues are part of each CDR3. The order of the fields is V gene, clone size, D gene, J gene, CDR3 protein, CDR3 DNA. A D gene is named only where the DNA matches it firmly. Clone size is stated in some rows and not others, as once, few, many or a class when expanded.

v_gene: TRBV20-1; abundance: few; d_gene: TRBD1; j_gene: TRBJ1-5; CDR3aa: CSARRTGGAGQPQHF; CDR3nt: TGCAGTGCTAGACGGACAGGGGGCGCGGGTCAGCCCCAGCATTTT
v_gene: TRBV12-3/TRBV12-4; abundance: NA; d_gene: NA; j_gene: TRBJ2-2; CDR3aa: CASSFAGGTGELFF; CDR3nt: TGTGCCAGCAGTTTTGCTGGGGGCACCGGGGAGCTGTTTTTT
v_gene: TRBV6-1; abundance: NA; d_gene: TRBD2; j_gene: TRBJ2-2; CDR3aa: CASSVGLAGAGELFF; CDR3nt: TGTGCCAGCAGTGTAGGTCTAGCGGGAGCCGGGGAGCTGTTTTTT
v_gene: TRBV18; abundance: NA; d_gene: NA; j_gene: TRBJ1-6; CDR3aa: CASSPPEGPRGGYNSPLHF; CDR3nt: TGTGCCAGCTCACCACCTGAGGGGCCTCGGGGGGGGTATAATTCACCCCTCCACTTT
v_gene: TRBV15; abundance: NA; d_gene: NA; j_gene: TRBJ2-7; CDR3aa: CATSKDSSYAEMDTKEQYF; CDR3nt: TGTGCCACCAGCAAGGACAGCTCCTATGCGGAGATGGATACGAAGGAGCAGTACTTC
v_gene: TRBV7-9; abundance: NA; d_gene: TRBD1; j_gene: TRBJ2-7; CDR3aa: CASSSLRTGYYEQYF; CDR3nt: TGTGCCAGCAGCTCCCTCCGGACAGGGTACTACGAGCAGTACTTC
v_gene: TRBV20-1; abundance: few; d_gene: NA; j_gene: TRBJ1-5; CDR3aa: CSARAGGGYSNQPQHF; CDR3nt: TGCAGTGCTAGAGCTGGGGGGGGGTATAGCAATCAGCCCCAGCATTTT
v_gene: TRBV5-1; abundance: NA; d_gene: NA; j_gene: TRBJ2-7; CDR3aa: CASSSPGTYEQYF; CDR3nt: TGCGCCAGCAGCTCACCCGGAACCTACGAGCAGTACTTC
v_gene: TRBV20-1; abundance: few; d_gene: NA; j_gene: TRBJ1-2; CDR3aa: CSARDQGGYRGYTF; CDR3nt: TGCAGTGCTAGAGATCAGGGAGGGTATCGAGGCTACACCTTC
v_gene: TRBV2; abundance: NA; d_gene: NA; j_gene: TRBJ2-7; CDR3aa: CASNPPGGLYEQYF; CDR3nt: TGTGCCAGCAACCCCCCTGGAGGGTTATACGAGCAGTACTTC
v_gene: TRBV20-1; abundance: few; d_gene: NA; j_gene: TRBJ1-2; CDR3aa: CSARDFLGLGGIDYGYTF; CDR3nt: TGCAGTGCTAGAGATTTTTTGGGACTTGGGGGAATCGACTATGGCTACACCTTC
v_gene: TRBV20-1; abundance: NA; d_gene: NA; j_gene: TRBJ1-6; CDR3aa: CSARERRDKFNSPLHF; CDR3nt: TGCAGTGCTAGAGAGCGCCGGGACAAGTTTAATTCACCCCTCCACTTT
v_gene: TRBV20-1; abundance: once; d_gene: TRBD2; j_gene: TRBJ2-1; CDR3aa: CSARGLAGSLRTYNEQFF; CDR3nt: TGCAGTGCTAGGGGACTAGCGGGATCCCTGAGGACCTACAATGAGCAGTTCTTC
v_gene: TRBV5-1; abundance: NA; d_gene: NA; j_gene: TRBJ2-7; CDR3aa: CASSLDGLRSSYEQYF; CDR3nt: TGCGCCAGCAGCTTGGACGGGCTTCGGAGCTCCTACGAGCAGTACTTC
v_gene: TRBV7-9; abundance: NA; d_gene: NA; j_gene: TRBJ1-2; CDR3aa: CASSFDGLYGYTF; CDR3nt: TGTGCCAGCAGCTTTGATGGGCTCTATGGCTACACCTTC
v_gene: TRBV7-3; abundance: NA; d_gene: NA; j_gene: TRBJ1-1; CDR3aa: CASSSGQPGKLNTEAFF; CDR3nt: TGTGCCAGCAGCTCAGGACAACCCGGGAAATTGAACACTGAAGCTTTCTTT
v_gene: TRBV6-1; abundance: NA; d_gene: TRBD1; j_gene: TRBJ2-7; CDR3aa: CASKFGQGSDEQYF; CDR3nt: TGTGCCAGCAAATTTGGACAGGGTAGCGACGAGCAGTACTTC
v_gene: TRBV2; abundance: NA; d_gene: NA; j_gene: TRBJ1-5; CDR3aa: CASSATGGNNQPQHF; CDR3nt: TGTGCCAGCAGCGCGACGGGGGGGAACAATCAGCCCCAGCATTTT
v_gene: TRBV10-3; abundance: NA; d_gene: NA; j_gene: TRBJ2-7; CDR3aa: CAISESSFRLPRGEQYF; CDR3nt: TGTGCCATCAGTGAGTCGAGCTTTAGGCTTCCCCGCGGCGAGCAGTACTTC
v_gene: TRBV20-1; abundance: NA; d_gene: TRBD2; j_gene: TRBJ2-5; CDR3aa: CSAEVAGVQETQYF; CDR3nt: TGCAGTGCCGAAGTGGCGGGGGTCCAAGAGACCCAGTACTTC
v_gene: TRBV18; abundance: NA; d_gene: NA; j_gene: TRBJ1-2; CDR3aa: CASSPPTSGGNGYTF; CDR3nt: TGTGCCAGCTCACCACCGACATCCGGAGGAAATGGCTACACCTTC
v_gene: TRBV6-5; abundance: few; d_gene: NA; j_gene: TRBJ1-6; CDR3aa: CASSYEGNNSPLHF; CDR3nt: TGTGCCAGCAGTTACGAGGGTAATAATTCACCCCTCCACTTT
v_gene: TRBV27; abundance: NA; d_gene: TRBD1; j_gene: TRBJ2-5; CDR3aa: CASSRPGQLHQYF; CDR3nt: TGTGCCAGCAGTAGACCGGGACAGTTACACCAGTACTTC
v_gene: TRBV20-1; abundance: NA; d_gene: TRBD2; j_gene: TRBJ2-7; CDR3aa: CSASLDGAGEGEQYF; CDR3nt: TGCAGTGCTAGCCTAGATGGGGCGGGAGAAGGCGAGCAGTACTTC
v_gene: TRBV7-9; abundance: NA; d_gene: NA; j_gene: TRBJ1-6; CDR3aa: CASSFGNSPLHF; CDR3nt: TGTGCCAGCAGCTTTGGGAATTCACCCCTCCACTTT
v_gene: TRBV27; abundance: few; d_gene: NA; j_gene: TRBJ2-2; CDR3aa: CASSLTRTGRAGELFF; CDR3nt: TGTGCCAGCAGTTTAACTCGGACAGGGAGGGCCGGGGAGCTGTTTTTT
v_gene: TRBV2; abundance: NA; d_gene: TRBD2; j_gene: TRBJ2-2; CDR3aa: CASNTLAGEPGELFF; CDR3nt: TGTGCCAGCAATACACTAGCGGGAGAACCCGGGGAGCTGTTTTTT
v_gene: TRBV5-1; abundance: NA; d_gene: TRBD1; j_gene: TRBJ1-2; CDR3aa: CASTDRATNSNYGYTF; CDR3nt: TGCGCCAGCACCGACAGGGCAACTAACTCTAACTATGGCTACACCTTC
v_gene: TRBV2; abundance: few; d_gene: NA; j_gene: TRBJ1-1; CDR3aa: CASSEEGNTEAFF; CDR3nt: TGTGCCAGCAGTGAGGAGGGGAACACTGAAGCTTTCTTT
v_gene: TRBV6-1; abundance: NA; d_gene: TRBD1; j_gene: TRBJ1-1; CDR3aa: CASSRSRRGLMNTEAFF; CDR3nt: TGTGCCAGCAGTCGATCGCGAAGGGGGCTGATGAACACTGAAGCTTTCTTT
v_gene: TRBV21-1; abundance: few; d_gene: NA; j_gene: TRBJ1-1; CDR3aa: CASSKRRGHFDTEAFF; CDR3nt: TGTGCCAGCAGCAAACGCAGGGGGCACTTTGACACTGAAGCTTTCTTT
v_gene: TRBV6-2/TRBV6-3; abundance: NA; d_gene: NA; j_gene: TRBJ2-1; CDR3aa: CASSYSGNEQFF; CDR3nt: TGTGCCAGCAGTTACTCAGGTAATGAGCAGTTCTTC
v_gene: TRBV6-1; abundance: once; d_gene: NA; j_gene: TRBJ1-6; CDR3aa: CASSEIRTSSAYNSPLHF; CDR3nt: TGTGCCAGCAGTGAGATCCGGACATCAAGCGCCTATAATTCACCCCTCCACTTT
v_gene: TRBV24-1; abundance: NA; d_gene: TRBD2; j_gene: TRBJ2-1; CDR3aa: CATSDPGGTSGSTSYNEQFF; CDR3nt: TGTGCCACCAGTGACCCAGGGGGGACTAGCGGGAGTACGTCCTACAATGAGCAGTTCTTC
v_gene: TRBV27; abundance: NA; d_gene: NA; j_gene: TRBJ2-5; CDR3aa: CASSSTVIQETQYF; CDR3nt: TGTGCCAGCTCATCTACAGTGATCCAAGAGACCCAGTACTTC
v_gene: TRBV24-1; abundance: NA; d_gene: NA; j_gene: TRBJ2-7; CDR3aa: CATSDFADSGQYF; CDR3nt: TGTGCCACCAGTGATTTCGCAGATTCCGGGCAGTACTTC
v_gene: TRBV28; abundance: NA; d_gene: NA; j_gene: TRBJ1-1; CDR3aa: CTSSLRRLNTEAFF; CDR3nt: TGTACCAGCAGTTTACGACGGCTGAACACTGAAGCTTTCTTT
v_gene: TRBV6-2/TRBV6-3; abundance: few; d_gene: NA; j_gene: TRBJ1-5; CDR3aa: CASRPGGAYQPQHF; CDR3nt: TGTGCCAGCCGGCCTGGAGGGGCGTATCAGCCCCAGCATTTT
v_gene: TRBV20-1; abundance: NA; d_gene: TRBD1; j_gene: TRBJ2-5; CDR3aa: CSARDHRGRQETQYF; CDR3nt: TGCAGTGCTAGAGATCACAGGGGTCGGCAAGAGACCCAGTACTTC
v_gene: TRBV27; abundance: NA; d_gene: NA; j_gene: TRBJ1-1; CDR3aa: CASSLRPQGIAEAFF; CDR3nt: TGTGCCAGCAGTTTGAGGCCCCAGGGGATCGCTGAAGCTTTCTTT
v_gene: TRBV7-2; abundance: NA; d_gene: NA; j_gene: TRBJ2-2; CDR3aa: CASSLLNRANTGELFF; CDR3nt: TGTGCCAGCAGCTTATTGAACAGGGCGAACACCGGGGAGCTGTTTTTT
v_gene: TRBV30; abundance: few; d_gene: TRBD1; j_gene: TRBJ1-1; CDR3aa: CAWNSQGDTEAFF; CDR3nt: TGTGCCTGGAATTCCCAGGGGGACACTGAAGCTTTCTTT
v_gene: TRBV24-1; abundance: few; d_gene: NA; j_gene: TRBJ2-3; CDR3aa: CATSDSSGTQYF; CDR3nt: TGTGCCACCAGTGACTCTTCGGGTACGCAGTATTTT
v_gene: TRBV19; abundance: few; d_gene: TRBD1; j_gene: TRBJ1-5; CDR3aa: CASSQGTGGWSNQPQHF; CDR3nt: TGTGCCAGTAGTCAAGGGACAGGGGGCTGGAGCAATCAGCCCCAGCATTTT
v_gene: TRBV6-1; abundance: NA; d_gene: TRBD1; j_gene: TRBJ2-7; CDR3aa: CASRSGTGSYEQYF; CDR3nt: TGTGCCAGCAGATCCGGGACAGGCTCCTACGAGCAGTACTTC
v_gene: TRBV28; abundance: NA; d_gene: TRBD1; j_gene: TRBJ1-2; CDR3aa: CASSPSRDRYGYTF; CDR3nt: TGTGCCAGCAGTCCGTCCCGGGACAGGTACGGCTACACCTTC
v_gene: TRBV10-3; abundance: NA; d_gene: NA; j_gene: TRBJ1-2; CDR3aa: CAISESQADGYTF; CDR3nt: TGTGCCATCAGTGAGTCACAGGCGGATGGCTACACCTTC